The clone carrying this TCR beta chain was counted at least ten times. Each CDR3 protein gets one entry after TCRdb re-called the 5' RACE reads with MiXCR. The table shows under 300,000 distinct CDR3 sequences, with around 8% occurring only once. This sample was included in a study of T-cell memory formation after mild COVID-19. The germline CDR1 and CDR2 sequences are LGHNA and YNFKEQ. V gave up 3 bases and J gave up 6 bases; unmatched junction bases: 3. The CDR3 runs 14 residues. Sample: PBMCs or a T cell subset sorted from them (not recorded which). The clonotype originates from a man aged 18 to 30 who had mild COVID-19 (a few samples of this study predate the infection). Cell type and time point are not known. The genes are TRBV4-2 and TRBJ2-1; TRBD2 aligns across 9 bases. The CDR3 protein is CASSQETSGNEQFF. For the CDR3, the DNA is TGTGCCAGCAGCCAGGAGACTAGCGGCAATGAGCAGTTCTTC.